These 23 T cell receptor beta chains share one sample of origin, sequenced in a study of neoadjuvant nivolumab and ipilimumab in lung cancer. TCRdb's table, derived via immunoSEQ multiplex PCR, lists solely in-frame clones and lacks some. The table has 25,000 to 35,000 clones, over 75% seen once. Material: peripheral blood, obtained after neoadjuvant nivolumab, alone or with ipilimumab, at or shortly before surgery. Receptors originate from an adult with non-small cell lung cancer.

This clone was picked up a small number of times. This sequence joins TRBV10-1 and TRBJ1-1, with no clear D. The germline gives CDR1 WNHNN, CDR2 SYGVQD (reference sequence). CDR3 length: 12 amino acids. V was pared by 6 bases and J by 11 bases, with 16 bases between. The DNA for the CDR3 is TGCGCCAGCAGCCCCAGCGGACCGGGGGCTTTCTTT. It yields the protein CASSPSGPGAFF.

This chain connects TRBV5-4 to TRBJ1-1; tentatively, D is TRBD1 (5 bases). The CDR3 sequence is 14 residues long. CDR1 and CDR2 (germline): SGHNT, YYREEE (reference sequence). Trimming shortened V by 5 bases and J by 1 base, and 12 bases separated the two germline ends. CDR3: CASRRQDRNTEAFF. The DNA for the CDR3 is TGTGCCAGCAGAAGACAAGACAGGAACACTGAAGCTTTCTTT. Filled out from reference TRBV5-4 and TRBJ1-1, the complete variable domain reads ETGVTQSPTHLIKTRGQQVTLRCSSQSGHNTVSWYQQALGQGPQFIFQYYREEENGRGNFPPRFSGLQFPNYSSELNVNALELDDSALYLCASRRQDRNTEAFFGQGTRLTVV.

The V gene is TRBV6-1, the J gene TRBJ1-3; D unclear. Germline CDR1 reads MNHNS; CDR2 reads SASEGT. The CDR3 is made up of 15 amino acids. Trimming cost V 0 bases and J 1 base, with 7 bases left between them. CDR3 DNA sequence: TGTGCCAGCAGTGAAGCGTACGATTCTGGAAACACCATATATTTT. Translation gives CASSEAYDSGNTIYF.

The V gene is TRBV5-1, the J gene TRBJ2-7; D gene ambiguous. CDR1 and CDR2 (germline): SGHRS, YFSETQ. V was pared by 1 base and J by 0 bases, with 8 bases between. The CDR3 is 14 amino acids. CDR3 region: CASSLLRNSYEQYF. The CDR3 nucleotides are TGCGCCAGCAGCTTGCTGCGAAACTCCTACGAGCAGTACTTC.

Only a few counts were recorded for this clone. The CDR3, as DNA: TGCGCCAGCAGACCCACTCGCCCGGGACAGGGGGCAGATGGCTACACCTTC. Residues: CASRPTRPGQGADGYTF. This sequence joins TRBV4-1 and TRBJ1-2, with TRBD1 identical over 12 bases. Germline-derived CDR1 and CDR2 are MGHRA and YSYEKL. This CDR3 is 17 amino acids long. V was clipped by 6 bases and J by 6 bases; unmatched bases: 14.

This chain links TRBV7-9 with TRBJ2-3; TRBD2 matches at 9 bases. Unmatched junction bases numbered 3, after V lost 1 base and J lost 4 bases. The CDR3 covers 15 residues. In germline, CDR1 is SEHNR, CDR2 FQNEAQ (reference sequence). The CDR3 sequence: CASSLGGGAADTQYF. The CDR3, as DNA: TGTGCCAGCAGCTTAGGCGGGGGGGCCGCAGATACGCAGTATTTT.

In nucleotides, the CDR3 is TGTGCCAGCAGCCGAACTACCGGGACAGGGGGCGAAAAACTGTTTTTT. Encoded protein: CASSRTTGTGGEKLFF. The chain couples TRBV7-9 to TRBJ1-4; 12 nucleotides align to TRBD1. Trimming removed 5 bases from V and 8 bases from J; junction bases left unmatched: 9. Germline V lookup: CDR1 SEHNR, CDR2 FQNEAQ (reference sequence). The length of the CDR3 is 16 residues.

The genes are TRBV18 and TRBJ2-5; D is possibly TRBD1 (6 bases). Germline lookup yields CDR1 KGHSH and CDR2 LQKENI. V was trimmed by 0 bases and J by 5 bases, leaving 10 bases between them. The CDR3 length is 14 residues. The DNA for the CDR3 is TGTGCCAGCTCACCACCGCAGGGGCTGGAGACCCAGTACTTC. Protein product: CASSPPQGLETQYF.

The genes are TRBV2 and TRBJ1-2; D not certain. Germline V CDR1 and CDR2: SNHLY, FYNNEI. V gave up 3 bases and J gave up 4 bases, with 3 bases separating them. The CDR3 has 11 residues. This chain's CDR3 is CASSDIYGYTF. Written as DNA, the CDR3 is TGTGCCAGCAGTGATATCTATGGCTACACCTTC.

The chain couples TRBV7-2 to TRBJ1-5; D is possibly TRBD1 (6 bases). This CDR3 has 14 amino acids. Looked up from germline, CDR1 is SGHTA and CDR2 is FQGNSA. Trimming stripped 2 bases from V and 10 bases from J, with 15 bases between. CDR3 sequence reads: CASSLKGQGLPQHF. CDR3 nucleotide sequence: TGTGCCAGCAGCTTAAAGGGCCAGGGGCTTCCCCAGCATTTT.

This clone was counted only a few times. The V and J genes are TRBV19 and TRBJ2-7; TRBD2 aligns across 7 bases. V lost 6 bases to trimming and J lost 0 bases; unmatched junction nucleotides: 8. The germline gives CDR1 LNHDA, CDR2 SQIVND (reference sequence). The CDR3 runs 15 residues. Written as DNA, the CDR3 is TGTGCCAGTAGCTTGACTAGCTCCCACTCCTACGAGCAGTACTTC. Translation gives CASSLTSSHSYEQYF.

In its sample, this clone was seen once. The CDR3 sequence is CASSLGTSGGANYNEQFF. The CDR3 nucleotides are TGTGCCAGCAGCTTAGGGACTAGCGGGGGGGCAAATTACAATGAGCAGTTCTTC. This chain connects TRBV7-3 to TRBJ2-1; 16 nucleotides agree with TRBD2. The CDR3 is made up of 18 amino acids. Trimming took 2 bases from V and 4 from J; bases not matched to a gene: 5. CDR1 is SGHTA, CDR2 FQGTGA, per germline.

V gene TRBV7-9 combines with J gene TRBJ2-1; tentative D call: TRBD2 (6 bases). CDR1 and CDR2 from the germline V gene are SEHNR and FQNEAQ (reference sequence). The CDR3 has 16 residues. V was shortened by 1 base and J by 3 bases, with 13 bases between the two germline ends. CDR3 protein: CASSLGGTLVYNEQFF. The CDR3 DNA is TGTGCCAGCAGCTTAGGCGGGACTCTAGTCTACAATGAGCAGTTCTTC.

The J gene is TRBJ1-2, the V gene TRBV4-1, with D uncertain. CDR1 MGHRA and CDR2 YSYEKL come from the germline V gene. This CDR3 comprises 15 residues. Trimming took off 0 bases at V and 8 bases at J, with 16 bases between the two ends. CDR3 DNA: TGCGCCAGCAGCCAAGATCGTTCCGGCGCTCGAGGCTACACCTTC. It encodes CASSQDRSGARGYTF.

CDR3 region: CASSYGFRGRDYEQYF. The CDR3 DNA reads TGTGCCAGCAGTTACGGATTCAGGGGGCGCGACTACGAGCAGTACTTC. The rearrangement links TRBV6-6 to TRBJ2-7, with TRBD1 matching over 8 bases. The trim removed 2 bases at V and 3 bases at J, leaving 9 bases unmatched. Per germline, CDR1 MNHNY and CDR2 SVGAGI (reference sequence). The CDR3 is 16 residues long.

The J gene is TRBJ2-2, the V gene TRBV9; D is uncertain. Per germline, CDR1 SGDLS and CDR2 YYNGEE. V lost 3 bases and J lost 1, with 13 bases in between. The CDR3 extends over 16 amino acids. The CDR3 spells CASSAQGGLNTGELFF. The CDR3 nucleotides are TGTGCCAGCAGCGCCCAAGGTGGGCTGAACACCGGGGAGCTGTTTTTT. Filled out from reference TRBV9 and TRBJ2-2, the complete variable domain reads DSGVTQTPKHLITATGQRVTLRCSPRSGDLSVYWYQQSLDQGLQFLIQYYNGEERAKGNILERFSAQQFPDLHSELNLSSLELGDSALYFCASSAQGGLNTGELFFGEGSRLTVL.

The chain employs TRBV14 and TRBJ2-7; 9 bases map to TRBD1. Germline CDR1 is SGHDN and CDR2 is FVKESK. The J segment lost 4 bases and the V segment lost 5 bases, leaving 6 bases of the junction unmatched. The CDR3 is 14 residues long. CDR3 sequence: CASSSMTGGYEQYF. The CDR3 bases are TGTGCCAGCAGCTCCATGACAGGGGGGTACGAGCAGTACTTC.

The chain is built from TRBV25-1 and TRBJ1-4, with 9 positions matching TRBD1. J lost 5 bases, V lost 3 bases, and 4 bases had no gene match. CDR1 is MGHDK and CDR2 is SYGVNS in the germline V gene. The CDR3 length is 15 residues. CDR3 nucleotide sequence: TGTGCCAGCAGTGATCCCGGGACAGGGAATGAAAAACTGTTTTTT. Protein: CASSDPGTGNEKLFF.

This clone showed up just a few times. The V and J genes are TRBV7-6 and TRBJ1-3, with 10 positions matching TRBD1. The CDR3 consists of 16 residues. CDR1 is SGHVS, CDR2 FNYEAQ, per germline. J was trimmed by 0 bases and V by 5 bases; bases with no gene match: 4. CDR3 DNA sequence: TGTGCCAGCAGCCCGGGACAGGGGAACTCTGGAAACACCATATATTTT. As protein: CASSPGQGNSGNTIYF.

The CDR3 spells CASSLASGGHTGELFF. CDR3 DNA sequence: TGTGCCAGCAGCTTAGCTAGCGGGGGCCACACCGGGGAGCTGTTTTTT. This chain links TRBV7-3 with TRBJ2-2; 10 positions match TRBD2. With 2 bases clipped from V and 3 bases from J, the junction kept 3 bases outside the gene matches. Per the germline V gene, CDR1 is SGHTA and CDR2 is FQGTGA. The CDR3 is 16 amino acids.

The genes are TRBV9 and TRBJ2-7; TRBD1 or TRBD2 may be the D gene (6 bases each). V gave up 0 bases and J gave up 3 bases, with 10 bases separating them. The germline V gene has CDR1 SGDLS and CDR2 YYNGEE. CDR3 length: 14 amino acids. CDR3 in amino acids: CASSVAQGGYEQYF. The CDR3 nucleotides read TGTGCCAGCAGCGTAGCACAGGGAGGCTACGAGCAGTACTTC.

The V gene is TRBV7-8, the J gene TRBJ1-1; D gene uncertain. Germline loops: CDR1 SGHVS, CDR2 FQNEAQ. This CDR3 comprises 13 residues. Deletions cut 6 bases from V and 2 bases from J, with 10 bases between. For the CDR3, the DNA is TGTGCCAGCAGTCACGATTTTAACACTGAAGCTTTCTTT. Its translation: CASSHDFNTEAFF.

V usage is TRBV30 and J usage is TRBJ2-2, with 7 bases aligning to TRBD2. With 4 bases clipped from V and 1 base from J, the junction kept 6 bases outside the gene matches. The CDR3 runs 15 residues. CDR1 and CDR2 (germline): GTSNPN, SVGIG (reference sequence). The DNA of the CDR3 is TGTGCCTGGACCCCTAGCGGAAAGAACACCGGGGAGCTGTTTTTT. Its translation is CAWTPSGKNTGELFF.